The 31 T cell receptor beta chains in this list originate from one sample, sequenced in a study of T cell responses to AZD1222 COVID-19 vaccine. Here immunoSEQ multiplex PCR was the method, and the copy in TCRdb shows in-frame clones only, minus some. The data hold about 130,000 clones, with 88% observed a single time. The sequencing here drew on peripheral blood, taken on day 0 of AZD1222 vaccination. These receptors came from an adult in good health.

This clone is a singleton in its sample. V gene TRBV12-3 or TRBV12-4 combines with J gene TRBJ1-1; TRBD1 is a possible D gene (5 bases). V lost 6 bases, J lost 1 base, and 9 bases lay in between. The CDR3 contains 13 residues. CDR3 loop: CASSPTGNTEAFF. CDR3 nucleotides: TGTGCCAGCAGCCCCACAGGGAACACTGAAGCTTTCTTT.

This clone was counted once. The CDR3: CASSSVDRDRSPLHF. DNA for the CDR3: TGTGCCAGCAGTTCCGTCGACAGGGATAGATCACCCCTCCACTTT. This rearrangement joins TRBV6-5 to TRBJ1-6; 7 positions agree with TRBD1. Germline trimming cut 4 bases from V and 10 bases from J; bases unmatched to any gene: 10. This CDR3 has 15 amino acids. Germline lookup yields CDR1 MNHEY and CDR2 SVGAGI.

The V call is TRBV5-1, the J call TRBJ2-2, with D maybe TRBD1 (6 bases). The CDR3 contains 14 residues. Trimming took off 5 bases at V and 4 bases at J, with 12 bases between the two ends. Germline loops: CDR1 SGHRS, CDR2 YFSETQ. The CDR3: CASSPGHPTGELFF. The CDR3 bases are TGCGCCAGCAGTCCGGGACACCCCACCGGGGAGCTGTTTTTT.

CDR3 in amino acids: CASSQGGSSGGWNTDTQYF. In DNA, the CDR3 is TGTGCCAGCAGCCAAGGGGGGTCTAGCGGGGGATGGAACACAGATACGCAGTATTTT. This chain uses TRBV3-1 (or the pseudogene TRBV3-2) with TRBJ2-3; 10 bases fit TRBD2. Trimming removed 1 base from V and 2 bases from J; junction bases left unmatched: 12. CDR3 size: 19 residues. Germline assignment: CDR1 LGHDT and CDR2 YNNKEL (reference sequence).

This chain uses TRBV19 with TRBJ1-1; 12 bases align to TRBD1. Trimming took 3 bases from V and 5 from J; bases not matched to a gene: 10. The CDR3 covers 17 residues. Germline V CDR1 and CDR2: LNHDA, SQIVND (reference sequence). In DNA, the CDR3 is TGTGCCAGTAGTATGGAGGGACAGGGGGCTTGGAGGACTGAAGCTTTCTTT. Translated, it gives CASSMEGQGAWRTEAFF.

CDR3 sequence (DNA): TGTGCCACGACGGGGAGCCTTGGCTACACCTTC. Translation: CATTGSLGYTF. J is TRBJ1-2 and V is TRBV15; D not certain. The CDR3 runs 11 residues. Deletions cut 9 bases from V and 7 bases from J, with 12 bases between. Looked up from germline, CDR1 is LNHNV and CDR2 is YYDKDF (reference sequence).

This chain connects TRBV2 to TRBJ1-6; D perhaps matches TRBD1 (5 bases). CDR3 length: 15 residues. CDR1 is SNHLY, CDR2 FYNNEI, per germline. Trimming took 6 bases from V and 8 from J, leaving 17 bases between them. The CDR3 sequence: CASSYAPGPDSPLHF. The DNA of the CDR3 is TGTGCCAGCAGCTACGCCCCGGGGCCTGATTCACCCCTCCACTTT.

The chain has TRBV19 and TRBJ1-1; D is undetermined. Between the trimmed V and J ends, which lost 3 bases and 1 base, there was a span of 9 bases. The CDR3 covers 14 residues. Looked up from germline, CDR1 is LNHDA and CDR2 is SQIVND (reference sequence). The CDR3 nucleotides are TGTGCCAGTAGTATTAACCGGGCGAACACTGAAGCTTTCTTT. Protein product: CASSINRANTEAFF.

The chain carries TRBV24-1 and TRBJ1-1, with TRBD1 matching 8 bases. This CDR3 is built from 17 residues. Germline CDR1 is KGHDR and CDR2 is SFDVKD. J gave up 1 base and V 3 bases, and 9 bases lay outside the gene matches. The CDR3 loop reads CATSDVPGQAGNTEAFF. The CDR3, as DNA: TGTGCCACCAGTGATGTCCCGGGACAGGCAGGGAACACTGAAGCTTTCTTT.

This chain uses TRBV14 with TRBJ1-2; D remains unclear. Trimming shortened V by 0 bases and J by 8 bases, and 13 bases separated the two germline ends. Germline CDR1 SGHDN, CDR2 FVKESK. This CDR3 comprises 14 residues. The CDR3 bases are TGTGCCAGCAGCCAAGATCGTCTGGTTGGGGGCTACACCTTC. It yields the protein CASSQDRLVGGYTF.

The J gene is TRBJ1-2, the V gene TRBV15, with a possible D match to TRBD1 (5 bases). CDR3 length equals 15 residues. Germline values: CDR1 LNHNV, CDR2 YYDKDF (reference sequence). V was trimmed by 3 bases and J by 0 bases, leaving 11 bases between them. The CDR3 region is CATSRSRDTNYGYTF. The CDR3 nucleotides are TGTGCCACCAGCAGGTCCAGGGATACTAACTATGGCTACACCTTC.

This clone was counted once. The gene calls are TRBV5-1 and TRBJ1-6; 7 nucleotides match TRBD1. The CDR3 loop spans 13 amino acids. Looked up from germline, CDR1 is SGHRS and CDR2 is YFSETQ. The ends lost 9 bases at V and 9 bases at J; junction bases unmatched: 9. CDR3 sequence reads: CANTTGLGSPLHF. The CDR3 DNA is TGCGCCAATACGACAGGGTTAGGTTCACCCCTCCACTTT.

This chain connects TRBV6-2 or TRBV6-3 to TRBJ2-7; no definite D call. V gave up 0 bases and J gave up 6 bases, with 9 bases separating them. Per germline, CDR1 MNHEY and CDR2 SVGEGT. The CDR3 sequence is 13 residues long. The CDR3 spells CASSYSSWGEQYF. CDR3 DNA: TGTGCCAGCAGTTACTCGAGTTGGGGCGAGCAGTACTTC.

V gene TRBV7-2 combines with J gene TRBJ2-2, with unresolved D. This CDR3 region has 13 residues. Germline values: CDR1 SGHTA, CDR2 FQGNSA. Between the trimmed V and J ends, which lost 0 bases and 7 bases, there was a span of 6 bases. The CDR3 DNA reads TGTGCCAGCAGCTTAGCCGGCAACGGGGAGCTGTTTTTT. Translated, it gives CASSLAGNGELFF.

The chain has TRBV2 and TRBJ2-2; TRBD1 agrees at 9 bases. Germline V lookup: CDR1 SNHLY, CDR2 FYNNEI. The trim removed 6 bases at V and 7 bases at J, leaving 9 bases unmatched. The CDR3 has 15 amino acids. This CDR3 reads CASREQGAIGGELFF. The CDR3 nucleotides are TGTGCCAGCAGGGAACAGGGGGCTATAGGCGGGGAGCTGTTTTTT.

The gene calls are TRBV30 and TRBJ1-5, with a tentative D call TRBD1 (5 bases). Trimming cost V 5 bases and J 1 base, with 6 bases left between them. Germline V gene sequence: CDR1 GTSNPN, CDR2 SVGIG (reference sequence). The CDR3 is 12 amino acids. This CDR3 reads CAWGGSNQPQHF. The DNA for the CDR3 is TGTGCCTGGGGGGGGAGCAATCAGCCCCAGCATTTT.

The chain employs TRBV19 and TRBJ2-1, with 12 bases matching TRBD2. This CDR3 contains 16 residues. Germline V gene sequence: CDR1 LNHDA, CDR2 SQIVND (reference sequence). V shed 0 bases and J 5 bases; nucleotides not matched to a gene: 2. CDR3 nucleotides: TGTGCCAGTAGTATAGATCTAGCGGGGGGGAACAATGAGCAGTTCTTC. It translates to CASSIDLAGGNNEQFF.

V usage is TRBV10-2 and J usage is TRBJ2-5; 7 positions agree with TRBD1. J lost 5 bases, V lost 3 bases, and 0 bases had no gene match. Per germline, CDR1 WSHSY and CDR2 SAAADI. The CDR3 has 12 residues. As DNA, the CDR3 is TGCGCCAGCAGTGAACAGGGGGAGACCCAGTACTTC. The encoded protein is CASSEQGETQYF.

The rearrangement joins TRBV30 to TRBJ2-5; no definite D call. The V and J ends lost 0 bases and 0 bases respectively, with 5 bases between them. The germline gives CDR1 GTSNPN, CDR2 SVGIG (reference sequence). The CDR3 loop spans 13 amino acids. CDR3 in amino acids: CAWSVRNQETQYF. DNA for the CDR3: TGTGCCTGGAGTGTACGAAACCAAGAGACCCAGTACTTC.

V and J are TRBV5-1 and TRBJ2-5, with D maybe TRBD2 (5 bases). The CDR3 runs to 14 residues. Germline CDR1 SGHRS, CDR2 YFSETQ. Trimming stripped 1 base from V and 5 bases from J, with 12 bases between. The CDR3 sequence: CASSLFSSQETQYF. In DNA, the CDR3 is TGCGCCAGCAGCTTGTTCTCTAGCCAGGAGACCCAGTACTTC.

The rearrangement joins TRBV19 to TRBJ1-2, with 7 bases fitting TRBD1. Germline CDR1 reads LNHDA; CDR2 reads SQIVND (reference sequence). The CDR3 runs 15 residues. The J segment lost 4 bases and the V segment lost 2 bases, leaving 7 bases of the junction unmatched. As DNA, the CDR3 is TGTGCCAGTAGTATAACGCAGGGGGAGGCCTATGGCTACACCTTC. It is translated as CASSITQGEAYGYTF.

The chain combines TRBV10-2 with TRBJ1-1; D unresolved. Trimming left V 7 bases short and J 0 bases short, with 15 bases between. This CDR3 is 15 amino acids long. Germline CDR1 is WSHSY and CDR2 is SAAADI. CDR3 nucleotides: TGCGCCAGCACCTCCTTGAGCATCATGAACACTGAAGCTTTCTTT. Its protein product is CASTSLSIMNTEAFF.

This clone turned up a few times. The J gene is TRBJ2-7, the V gene TRBV27, with 7 bases aligning to TRBD1. Trimming cost V 2 bases and J 7 bases; bases outside gene matches: 8. Germline-derived CDR1 and CDR2 are MNHEY and SMNVEV (reference sequence). The CDR3 covers 14 residues. This chain's CDR3 is CASSLRTGSEEQYF. The CDR3 coding sequence is TGTGCCAGCAGTTTACGGACAGGCTCGGAAGAGCAGTACTTC.

The V and J genes are TRBV7-2 and TRBJ2-7; D uncertain. V was cut by 1 base and J by 5 bases, with 12 bases left in between. CDR1 SGHTA and CDR2 FQGNSA come from the germline V gene. The CDR3 length is 14 residues. CDR3 region: CASSLEGLSNEQYF. The CDR3, as DNA: TGTGCCAGCAGCTTAGAGGGTCTATCGAACGAGCAGTACTTC.

The chain links TRBV19 to TRBJ2-6; D unclear. The CDR3 length is 16 residues. V was cut by 0 bases and J by 7 bases, with 13 bases left in between. From germline, CDR1 is LNHDA and CDR2 SQIVND (reference sequence). The CDR3 loop reads CASSIDGAFGANVLTF. The CDR3 region has the DNA TGTGCCAGTAGTATAGATGGCGCGTTCGGAGCCAACGTCCTGACTTTC.

The sample holds one count of this clone. The chain is built from TRBV19 and TRBJ2-2; a possible D gene is TRBD2 (5 bases). Germline lookup yields CDR1 LNHDA and CDR2 SQIVND (reference sequence). CDR3 length equals 15 residues. Trimming removed 3 bases from V and 8 bases from J, with 16 bases in between. CDR3 sequence reads: CASSIGGIRAGELFF. Written as DNA, the CDR3 is TGTGCCAGTAGTATCGGAGGAATTAGAGCGGGGGAGCTGTTTTTT.

The V gene is TRBV2, the J gene TRBJ2-1; the match to TRBD2 covers 13 bases. Trimming at V came to 11 bases and at J to 7 bases, leaving 11 bases not matched to a gene. CDR1 and CDR2 from the germline V gene are SNHLY and FYNNEI. This CDR3 region has 15 residues. CDR3 bases: TGTGCCTCCAGAGATACTAGCGGGGGGGCAAATGAGCAGTTCTTC. This gives the protein CASRDTSGGANEQFF.

The chain uses TRBV27 and TRBJ1-2; perhaps TRBD1 as D (5 bases). CDR3 length: 13 amino acids. V lost 1 base to trimming and J lost 4 bases, with 7 bases between them. Looked up from germline, CDR1 is MNHEY and CDR2 is SMNVEV (reference sequence). The CDR3 reads CASSLWGGYGYTF. DNA for the CDR3: TGTGCCAGCAGTTTATGGGGCGGCTATGGCTACACCTTC.

This chain joins TRBV5-8 and TRBJ1-6, with 7 bases identical to TRBD1. The CDR3 has 15 residues. Trimming removed 4 bases from V and 8 bases from J; junction bases left unmatched: 9. Germline V gene sequence: CDR1 SGHTS, CDR2 YDEGEE. The CDR3 coding sequence is TGTGCCAGCAGCCCGCATGACAGGGACGATTCACCCCTCCACTTT. This gives the protein CASSPHDRDDSPLHF.

This chain connects TRBV24-1 to TRBJ2-5; 10 bases are a match to TRBD1. Germline trimming cut 4 bases from V and 2 bases from J; bases unmatched to any gene: 3. Germline values: CDR1 KGHDR, CDR2 SFDVKD. This CDR3 spans 15 amino acids. The DNA of the CDR3 is TGTGCCACCAGTGACAAGGGACAGGGGCAAGAGACCCAGTACTTC. Translated, it gives CATSDKGQGQETQYF.

V and J are TRBV30 and TRBJ2-5; D tentatively reads TRBD1 or TRBD2 (5 bases each). Trimming took 2 bases from V and 2 from J, leaving 15 bases between them. In germline, CDR1 is GTSNPN, CDR2 SVGIG (reference sequence). The CDR3 loop spans 15 amino acids. The CDR3 DNA reads TGTGCCTGGAGTTCGGGGTCCAGGGCTCAAGAGACCCAGTACTTC. Translated, it gives CAWSSGSRAQETQYF. The variable domain in full, with the rest retrieved from reference TRBV30 and TRBJ2-5, is SQTIHQWPATLVQPVGSPLSLECTVEGTSNPNLYWYRQAAGRGLQLLFYSVGIGQISSEVPQNLSASRPQDRQFILSSKKLLLSDSGFYLCAWSSGSRAQETQYFGPGTRLLVL.